The source of this TCR beta chain is a study of blood T cells in healthy people across ages. Overall study findings and caveats: Long-lived donors carried more naive CD4+ cells and greater diversity than aged donors.

Note on this clonotype: Its antigen remains unidentified.

From germline, CDR1 is MNHEY and CDR2 SMNVEV (reference sequence). V lost 6 bases, J lost 3 bases, and 16 bases lay in between. The CDR3 covers 15 residues. The second PCR ran about 6 to 11 cycles with a sample-barcoded 5' primer and J-beta primers. TCRdb reprocessed the 5' RACE reads via MiXCR and lists one record per CDR3 protein. The table lists roughly 900,000 distinct CDR3 sequences, more than 25% of them singletons. Whenever a sample was processed, at least 7 million PBMCs were isolated. The gene calls are TRBV27 and TRBJ2-3; D assignment may be TRBD1 or TRBD2 (5 bases each). The sequenced sample was blood. The clonotype comes from a woman aged 80 or over in good health. CDR3: CASRNGTVGTDTQYF. As DNA, the CDR3 is TGTGCCAGCAGAAACGGGACGGTGGGTACAGATACGCAGTATTTT.